What follows are 14 T cell receptor beta chains derived from one specimen sequenced in a study of T-cell memory formation after mild COVID-19. TCRdb itself ran the 5' RACE reads through MiXCR, one entry per CDR3 protein. The repertoire holds some 120,000 distinct CDR3 sequences, with 15% to 20% as singletons. The sequencing sample was made of PBMCs or a T cell subset sorted from them (not recorded which). The receptors come from a man aged 18 to 29 who had mild COVID-19 (a few samples of this study predate the infection). Cell type and time point are not known.

The chain links TRBV24-1 to TRBJ2-1, with TRBD1 as a possible D gene (5 bases). Trimming cost V 1 base and J 7 bases, with 13 bases left between them. The CDR3 length is 15 residues. CDR1 and CDR2 (germline): KGHDR, SFDVKD. This CDR3 reads CATSDFGERGNEQFF. The CDR3 region has the DNA TGTGCCACCAGTGATTTTGGCGAAAGGGGTAATGAGCAGTTCTTC.

This clonotype was counted a few times. The rearrangement joins TRBV10-1 to TRBJ2-3; 8 bases match TRBD2. Germline CDR1 is WNHNN and CDR2 is SYGVQD (reference sequence). This CDR3 region has 15 residues. V shed 5 bases, J shed 2 bases, and the junction held 6 bases outside the gene matches. The CDR3 sequence: CASSPIAGPTDTQYF. CDR3 DNA sequence: TGCGCCAGCAGTCCTATAGCGGGGCCCACAGATACGCAGTATTTT.

The chain employs TRBV9 and TRBJ1-5; weak D call: TRBD1 (5 bases). The CDR3 covers 14 residues. V shed 0 bases and J shed 9 bases, with 13 bases lying between them. Germline CDR1 SGDLS, CDR2 YYNGEE. DNA of the CDR3: TGTGCCAGCAGCGTAGGGGACCGCCCAGGGCCCCAGCATTTT. As protein: CASSVGDRPGPQHF. Complete variable domain (other parts from reference TRBV9 and TRBJ1-5): DSGVTQTPKHLITATGQRVTLRCSPRSGDLSVYWYQQSLDQGLQFLIQYYNGEERAKGNILERFSAQQFPDLHSELNLSSLELGDSALYFCASSVGDRPGPQHFGDGTRLSIL.

Only a few counts were recorded for this clonotype. The V gene is TRBV5-6, the J gene TRBJ2-1; no definite D call. The CDR3 is 12 amino acids. Trimming shortened V by 0 bases and J by 8 bases, and 6 bases separated the two germline ends. The V gene's germline CDR1 is SGHDT and CDR2 YYEEEE. The CDR3 nucleotides are TGTGCCAGCAGCTTGGTGACTTATGAGCAGTTCTTC. Translation: CASSLVTYEQFF. Combining the CDR3 with reference TRBV5-6 and TRBJ2-1 gives the whole variable domain DAGVTQSPTHLIKTRGQQVTLRCSPKSGHDTVSWYQQALGQGPQFIFQYYEEEERQRGNFPDRFSGHQFPNYSSELNVNALLLGDSALYLCASSLVTYEQFFGPGTRLTVL.

This clonotype was recorded at least ten times. The chain is built from TRBV20-1 and TRBJ2-7, with D maybe TRBD1 (6 bases). V was cut by 3 bases and J by 4 bases, with 10 bases left in between. The germline V gene has CDR1 DFQATT and CDR2 SNEGSKA (reference sequence). This CDR3 spans 12 amino acids. The CDR3 coding sequence is TGCAGTGCTAGGCAGGGACAATACGAGCAGTACTTC. This encodes CSARQGQYEQYF.

This clonotype turned up a few times. The chain links TRBV24-1 to TRBJ2-1; 11 nucleotides match TRBD2. Germline CDR1 reads KGHDR; CDR2 reads SFDVKD. Unmatched junction bases numbered 6, after V lost 3 bases and J lost 9 bases. This CDR3 comprises 15 residues. The CDR3 protein is CATSDATSGATEQFF. DNA of the CDR3: TGTGCCACCAGTGATGCGACTAGCGGGGCCACTGAGCAGTTCTTC.

The sample holds many counts of this clonotype. The chain has TRBV20-1 and TRBJ2-4; D unclear. Trimming cost V 7 bases and J 7 bases, with 11 bases left between them. Germline V gene lookup returns CDR1 DFQATT and CDR2 SNEGSKA (reference sequence). CDR3 size: 11 residues. The CDR3 nucleotides read TGCAGTGTTTATTCCAGTAACATTCAGTACTTC. Translation: CSVYSSNIQYF.

The chain has TRBV7-2 and TRBJ2-7; D might be TRBD1 (5 bases). The CDR3 is 14 residues long. CDR1 and CDR2 from the germline V gene are SGHTA and FQGNSA. Trimming cost V 2 bases and J 7 bases, with 15 bases left between them. The CDR3 region has the DNA TGTGCCAGCAGCTTAAACCGCAGGGTAGGGGAGCAGTACTTC. It codes for CASSLNRRVGEQYF.

This clonotype was picked up many times. The genes are TRBV20-1 and TRBJ1-6; 9 bases fit TRBD1. Trimming removed 1 base from V and 8 bases from J; junction bases left unmatched: 3. The V gene's germline CDR1 is DFQATT and CDR2 SNEGSKA (reference sequence). This CDR3 has 14 residues. The CDR3 region is CSARVRDRDSPLHF. The CDR3 DNA is TGCAGTGCTAGAGTGCGGGACAGGGATTCACCCCTCCACTTT.

The chain has TRBV19 and TRBJ2-3; D remains ambiguous. Germline V gene sequence: CDR1 LNHDA, CDR2 SQIVND (reference sequence). Trimming took off 5 bases at V and 7 bases at J, with 13 bases between the two ends. The CDR3 extends over 13 amino acids. The CDR3 bases are TGTGCCAGTAGTCCGCCGGGCTGGCATACGCAGTATTTT. Protein: CASSPPGWHTQYF.

This clonotype came up many times. V usage is TRBV9 and J usage is TRBJ1-6; a weak D match, TRBD1 (6 bases). Trimming pared 0 bases from V and 7 bases from J, leaving 11 bases between. In germline, CDR1 is SGDLS, CDR2 YYNGEE. The CDR3 is 15 amino acids. In DNA form, the CDR3 reads TGTGCCAGCAGCGTAGCGGCAGGGGAAAATTCACCCCTCCACTTT. Translating gives CASSVAAGENSPLHF.

This clonotype was counted between two and nine times. This chain joins TRBV15 and TRBJ1-2, with TRBD1 matching over 7 bases. The V and J ends lost 0 bases and 2 bases, in that order; junction bases with no gene match: 6. The CDR3 covers 16 residues. The germline V gene has CDR1 LNHNV and CDR2 YYDKDF (reference sequence). In nucleotides, the CDR3 is TGTGCCACCAGCAGAGAAGGGACAGCGAAAAACTATGGCTACACCTTC. Protein product: CATSREGTAKNYGYTF. Variable domain in full (rest from reference TRBV15 and TRBJ1-2): DAMVIQNPRYQVTQFGKPVTLSCSQTLNHNVMYWYQQKSSQAPKLLFHYYDKDFNNEADTPDNFQSRRPNTSFCFLDIRSPGLGDTAMYLCATSREGTAKNYGYTFGSGTRLTVV.

There are a few counts of this clonotype. The chain recombines TRBV12-3 or TRBV12-4 with TRBJ1-2; D is perhaps TRBD1 (5 bases). The CDR3 runs 13 residues. V lost 6 bases and J 7 bases, leaving 15 bases between the germline ends. The CDR3 region is CASRSGRVGGYTF. The CDR3 nucleotides read TGTGCCAGCAGGTCCGGCAGGGTGGGTGGCTACACCTTC.

The chain combines TRBV12-3 or TRBV12-4 with TRBJ2-1, with a weak D call TRBD2 (6 bases). CDR3 length: 13 amino acids. V gave up 7 bases and J gave up 2 bases, with 9 bases separating them. The CDR3 reads CASIREPYNEQFF. The CDR3 DNA is TGTGCCAGCATTCGGGAGCCCTACAATGAGCAGTTCTTC.